The 32 T cell receptor beta chains below all came from one sample that was sequenced in a study of early T cells in non-severe SARS-CoV-2 infection. TCRdb reprocessed the 5' RACE reads with MiXCR, giving one entry per CDR3 protein. The data show tens of thousands of distinct CDR3 sequences, with about 14% seen just once and 3% held by the top ten. The specimen was whole blood. Receptors originate from an adult who was a healthcare worker with PCR-confirmed SARS-CoV-2 infection or an uninfected control (not recorded which).

Comment on this clonotype: This may be a read error, as it is one base from a much larger clone. The rearrangement links TRBV30 to TRBJ2-2, with a possible D match to TRBD2 (6 bases). The CDR3 spans 13 residues. Trimming cost V 8 bases and J 2 bases, with 12 bases left between them. Germline values: CDR1 GTSNPN, CDR2 SVGIG (reference sequence). CDR3 DNA: TGTGCCGGGCGGGGTCTTAACACCGGGGAGCTGTTTTTT. Protein product: CAGRGLNTGELFF. Looking up the rest from reference TRBV30 and TRBJ2-2 gives the full variable domain: SQTIHQWPATLVQPVGSPLSLECTVEGTSNPNLYWYRQAAGRGLQLLFYSVGIGQISSEVPQNLSASRPQDRQFILSSKKLLLSDSGFYLCAGRGLNTGELFFGEGSRLTVL.

This clonotype was picked up many times. The chain carries TRBV2 and TRBJ2-5; the match to TRBD1 covers 12 bases. CDR1 is SNHLY and CDR2 is FYNNEI in the germline V gene. This CDR3 contains 12 residues. The J segment lost 5 bases and the V segment lost 11 bases, leaving 3 bases of the junction unmatched. The CDR3 nucleotides read TGTGCCGCGGGACAGGGGGCCGAGACCCAGTACTTC. Translation: CAAGQGAETQYF.

This clonotype appeared a few times. The rearrangement uses TRBV13 and TRBJ2-5, with D perhaps matching TRBD1 (6 bases). CDR3 length: 16 residues. V lost 3 bases and J 0 bases, leaving 14 bases between the germline ends. Germline assignment: CDR1 PRHDT and CDR2 FYEKMQ (reference sequence). The CDR3 DNA follows: TGTGCCAGCAGCTTGGGGGCAGACCCGTACCAAGAGACCCAGTACTTC. Protein sequence: CASSLGADPYQETQYF.

This clonotype has at least ten counts. This sequence joins TRBV6-6 and TRBJ2-7, with D uncertain. V was cut by 4 bases and J by 6 bases, with 16 bases left in between. The germline gives CDR1 MNHNY, CDR2 SVGAGI (reference sequence). This CDR3 is 14 amino acids long. DNA for the CDR3: TGTGCCAGCAGTTCCGATTCCGGGCTGCGCGAGCAGTACTTC. As protein: CASSSDSGLREQYF.

The chain is built from TRBV7-2 and TRBJ2-3; D is tentatively TRBD1 or TRBD2 (5 bases each). The CDR3 sequence is 16 residues long. In germline, CDR1 is SGHTA, CDR2 FQGNSA. Between the trimmed V and J ends, which lost 6 bases and 1 base, there was a span of 17 bases. The CDR3 coding sequence is TGTGCCAGCAGGGTTGGCTCCGGGGCCCGCACAGATACGCAGTATTTT. Its translation: CASRVGSGARTDTQYF.

This clonotype was counted many times. The V gene is TRBV10-3, the J gene TRBJ2-4; D gene unclear. The CDR3 consists of 17 residues. CDR1 ENHRY and CDR2 SYGVKD come from the germline V gene. Trimming cost V 0 bases and J 0 bases, with 12 bases left between them. DNA of the CDR3: TGTGCCATCAGTGAGTCGGGCCTCCGCGTAGCCAAAAACATTCAGTACTTC. Translating gives CAISESGLRVAKNIQYF.

In this sample, this clonotype turned up a few times. V is TRBV7-3 and J is TRBJ1-1; D possibly corresponds to TRBD1 (6 bases). This CDR3 has 15 residues. With 2 bases removed from V and 4 bases from J, the gap between germline ends came to 14 bases. Germline V gene data show CDR1 as SGHTA and CDR2 as FQGTGA. DNA of the CDR3: TGTGCCAGCAGCTTACTCGGGGGCGGAGGCACTGAAGCTTTCTTT. This sequence encodes CASSLLGGGGTEAFF.

In this sample, this clonotype turned up many times. The rearrangement uses TRBV10-1 and TRBJ2-2; D perhaps matches TRBD1 (5 bases). The V and J ends lost 6 bases and 6 bases respectively, with 14 bases between them. The CDR3 contains 14 residues. Germline lookup yields CDR1 WNHNN and CDR2 SYGVQD (reference sequence). Here the CDR3 reads CASSGQFGAGELFF. In DNA form, the CDR3 reads TGCGCCAGCAGCGGACAATTTGGCGCCGGGGAGCTGTTTTTT.

V is TRBV18 and J is TRBJ1-5; unclear D gene. The CDR3 is 14 residues long. V lost 5 bases, J lost 4 bases, and 12 bases lay in between. The germline CDR1 and CDR2 sequences are KGHSH and LQKENI. CDR3 DNA sequence: TGTGCCAGCTCAAGGGCAGCCGATAATCAGCCCCAGCATTTT. Its translation: CASSRAADNQPQHF.

This chain links TRBV3-1 with TRBJ1-2; D gene unclear. V lost 2 bases to trimming and J lost 5 bases, with 12 bases between them. The CDR3 runs 14 residues. Germline CDR1 LGHDT, CDR2 YNNKEL (reference sequence). The DNA of the CDR3 is TGTGCCAGCAGCCAAAGGGAGATTAGGTATGGCTACACCTTC. Its protein product is CASSQREIRYGYTF.

Remarks on this clonotype: This clone may be a read error of a much larger clone one base away. The rearrangement uses TRBV29-1 and TRBJ2-3; no definite D call. This CDR3 is built from 12 residues. In germline, CDR1 is SQVTM, CDR2 ANQGSEA. CDR3 in amino acids: CSAPMVTDTPYF. Here the CDR3 DNA reads TGCAGCGCCCCCATGGTCACAGATACGCCGTATTTT.

CDR3 in DNA: TGTGCCAGCAGCCGTAACACCGGGGAGCTGTTTTTT. It specifies CASSRNTGELFF. This chain uses TRBV7-6 with TRBJ2-2; no reliable D call. Germline V gene data show CDR1 as SGHVS and CDR2 as FNYEAQ. The CDR3 contains 12 residues. V lost 5 bases, J lost 2 bases, and 3 bases lay in between.

To note about this clonotype: With a much larger clone just one base away, this may be a read error. The rearrangement uses TRBV12-3 or TRBV12-4 and TRBJ2-2; D unclear. This CDR3 is built from 14 residues. CDR3 in amino acids: CTSRFTTGPGELFF. In nucleotides, the CDR3 is TGTACCAGCAGATTTACCACCGGTCCCGGGGAGCTGTTTTTT.

This clonotype has a handful of counts. The chain combines TRBV27 with TRBJ2-3, with a weak D call TRBD2 (5 bases). This CDR3 has 13 amino acids. Germline V gene data show CDR1 as MNHEY and CDR2 as SMNVEV (reference sequence). The V end was cut by 4 bases, the J end by 2 bases, with 7 bases between. CDR3 nucleotides: TGTGCCAGCAGTTCGACTAACACAGATACGCAGTATTTT. Protein: CASSSTNTDTQYF.

This clonotype came up many times. This chain links TRBV12-3 or TRBV12-4 with TRBJ2-2, with a weak D call TRBD2 (8 bases). V lost 6 bases and J 4 bases, leaving 18 bases between the germline ends. The CDR3 runs 16 residues. DNA of the CDR3: TGTGCCAGCAGCGAGACGGGAGGGGGCCGCACCGGGGAGCTGTTTTTT. Amino acids: CASSETGGGRTGELFF.

At least ten counts were recorded for this clonotype. This chain joins TRBV2 and TRBJ2-3, with D perhaps matching TRBD2 (6 bases). The germline gives CDR1 SNHLY, CDR2 FYNNEI. This CDR3 is 14 amino acids long. The V gene lost 4 bases and the J gene lost 7 bases, with 15 bases spanning the gap. Here the CDR3 reads CASSVAGPANTQYF. In nucleotides, the CDR3 is TGTGCCAGCAGTGTGGCGGGGCCGGCAAATACGCAGTATTTT.

The chain links TRBV5-1 to TRBJ1-6; D is uncertain. The germline V gene has CDR1 SGHRS and CDR2 YFSETQ. The length of the CDR3 is 15 residues. V was cut by 3 bases and J by 3 bases, with 10 bases left in between. CDR3 residues: CASSSDGLYNSPLHF. CDR3 sequence (DNA): TGCGCCAGCAGCTCCGACGGACTCTATAATTCACCCCTCCACTTT. Full variable domain (outside the CDR3, taken from reference TRBV5-1 and TRBJ1-6): KAGVTQTPRYLIKTRGQQVTLSCSPISGHRSVSWYQQTPGQGLQFLFEYFSETQRNKGNFPGRFSGRQFSNSRSEMNVSTLELGDSALYLCASSSDGLYNSPLHFGNGTRLTVT.

The rearrangement links TRBV12-3 or TRBV12-4 to TRBJ2-7, with D unclear. With 3 bases removed from V and 7 bases from J, the gap between germline ends came to 10 bases. CDR3 length: 12 residues. CDR3 nucleotides: TGTGCCAGCAGTTTTGCTCCCCAAGAGCAGTACTTC. This translates into CASSFAPQEQYF.

The CDR3 DNA sequence: TGTGCCAGCAGGTTCAGCGGGAGCTCCTACAATGAGCAGTTCTTC. Its protein product is CASRFSGSSYNEQFF. The gene calls are TRBV7-9 and TRBJ2-1; 8 positions agree with TRBD2. The CDR3 spans 15 residues. The V gene's germline CDR1 is SEHNR and CDR2 FQNEAQ (reference sequence). V was clipped by 6 bases and J by 0 bases; unmatched bases: 4.

As DNA, the CDR3 is TGTGCCAGCAGAGACCTCCGGGGTCCTGCGGAGCAGTTCTTC. Translation gives CASRDLRGPAEQFF. The rearrangement uses TRBV12-3 or TRBV12-4 and TRBJ2-1; TRBD2 might be the D (5 bases). The CDR3 is 14 residues long. The V end was cut by 6 bases, the J end by 10 bases, with 19 bases between.

This chain joins TRBV5-1 and TRBJ2-3, with D perhaps matching TRBD1 (5 bases). The V gene lost 2 bases and the J gene lost 3 bases, with 13 bases spanning the gap. CDR3 length: 15 amino acids. The germline gives CDR1 SGHRS, CDR2 YFSETQ. The CDR3 region is CASSLGHPGTDTQYF. DNA of the CDR3: TGCGCCAGCAGCTTAGGACACCCCGGGACAGATACGCAGTATTTT.

This clonotype was counted at least ten times. The J gene is TRBJ2-7, the V gene TRBV29-1, with D possibly being TRBD1 (5 bases). CDR1 and CDR2 from the germline V gene are SQVTM and ANQGSEA. Between the trimmed V and J ends, which lost 6 bases and 3 bases, there was a span of 12 bases. The CDR3 runs to 12 residues. CDR3 DNA sequence: TGCAGCGTAGGGGATTCCATCTACGAGCAGTACTTC. It codes for CSVGDSIYEQYF.

The chain uses TRBV11-2 and TRBJ2-5; the D gene is possibly TRBD2 (6 bases). This CDR3 comprises 17 residues. Between the trimmed V and J ends, which lost 1 base and 1 base, there was a span of 16 bases. Germline assignment: CDR1 SGHAT and CDR2 FQNNGV. CDR3 loop: CASSLAGSGGPQETQYF. The CDR3 DNA reads as TGTGCCAGCAGCTTAGCTGGTAGCGGAGGTCCCCAAGAGACCCAGTACTTC.

V usage is TRBV19 and J usage is TRBJ2-4; the D is unclear. Germline V gene lookup returns CDR1 LNHDA and CDR2 SQIVND (reference sequence). The CDR3 runs 15 residues. V was cut by 5 bases and J by 8 bases, with 19 bases left in between. CDR3: CASSPDLRALDIQYF. DNA of the CDR3: TGTGCCAGTAGTCCGGATCTGCGAGCCCTGGACATTCAGTACTTC.

This clonotype was counted between two and nine times. The chain links TRBV27 to TRBJ2-7; D may be TRBD2 (5 bases). The V gene lost 8 bases and the J gene lost 4 bases, with 12 bases spanning the gap. Germline V lookup: CDR1 MNHEY, CDR2 SMNVEV (reference sequence). CDR3 size: 12 residues. The CDR3 here is CASLGPGYEQYF. The CDR3 region has the DNA TGTGCCAGCCTAGGTCCGGGGTACGAGCAGTACTTC.

This clonotype has only a few counts. The chain couples TRBV6-6 to TRBJ2-1; 16 nucleotides agree with TRBD2. Germline trimming cut 5 bases from V and 8 bases from J; bases unmatched to any gene: 3. Germline V lookup: CDR1 MNHNY, CDR2 SVGAGI (reference sequence). This CDR3 has 15 amino acids. The CDR3 DNA reads TGTGCCAGCAGTGGGACTAGCGGGAGGGCCCATGAGCAGTTCTTC. It translates to CASSGTSGRAHEQFF.

Ten or more counts support this clonotype. The chain combines TRBV7-9 with TRBJ2-2, with a possible D match to TRBD1 (6 bases). From germline, CDR1 is SEHNR and CDR2 FQNEAQ (reference sequence). The CDR3 contains 15 residues. The germline V and J ends were trimmed by 5 bases and 5 bases, with 15 bases remaining between them. The CDR3 DNA is TGTGCCAGCAGCCGGACAGCCAGGAGGACCGGGGAGCTGTTTTTT. Protein: CASSRTARRTGELFF.

This clonotype was counted at least ten times. The V gene is TRBV5-1, the J gene TRBJ2-7; the match to TRBD1 covers 9 bases. This CDR3 is 19 amino acids long. V was pared by 2 bases and J by 4 bases, with 19 bases of the junction left unmatched. Germline V lookup: CDR1 SGHRS, CDR2 YFSETQ. The CDR3 bases are TGCGCCAGCAGCTTACGACCGGGACAGGGAACCCGTCGAGAGTACGAGCAGTACTTC. It yields the protein CASSLRPGQGTRREYEQYF.

This clonotype was seen repeatedly, ten times or more. The CDR3 here is CASSMMGGAHQPQHF. In DNA, the CDR3 is TGTGCCAGTAGTATGATGGGGGGGGCCCATCAGCCCCAGCATTTT. The V call is TRBV19, the J call TRBJ1-5, with a possible D match to TRBD1 (6 bases). The CDR3 is 15 amino acids. Germline V CDR1 and CDR2: LNHDA, SQIVND (reference sequence). V shed 3 bases and J shed 5 bases, with 14 bases lying between them.

This clonotype was observed a few times. The genes are TRBV5-1 and TRBJ2-2, with a tentative D call TRBD2 (6 bases). Germline V gene data show CDR1 as SGHRS and CDR2 as YFSETQ. The CDR3 has 18 residues. V was shortened by 0 bases and J by 1 base, with 16 bases between the two germline ends. The CDR3 nucleotides read TGCGCCAGCAGCTTGGTAAAACCGGGACTGATGAACACCGGGGAGCTGTTTTTT. Protein product: CASSLVKPGLMNTGELFF.

The sample holds many counts of this clonotype. The V and J genes are TRBV3-1 and TRBJ1-2, with 9 bases aligning to TRBD1. The CDR3 loop spans 13 amino acids. With 6 bases clipped from V and 8 bases from J, the junction kept 7 bases outside the gene matches. CDR1 and CDR2 from the germline V gene are LGHDT and YNNKEL (reference sequence). CDR3 loop: CASRDWTGDGYTF. CDR3 coding DNA: TGTGCCAGCAGGGATTGGACAGGGGACGGCTACACCTTC.

This clonotype showed up many times. The rearrangement joins TRBV29-1 to TRBJ1-3; D is unresolved. V was pared by 6 bases and J by 3 bases, with 6 bases between. CDR1 and CDR2 from the germline V gene are SQVTM and ANQGSEA. The CDR3 extends over 11 amino acids. The CDR3 loop is CSVGIGNTIYF. DNA of the CDR3: TGCAGCGTGGGAATTGGAAACACCATATATTTT. Full variable domain (outside the CDR3, taken from reference TRBV29-1 and TRBJ1-3): SAVISQKPSRDICQRGTSLTIQCQVDSQVTMMFWYRQQPGQSLTLIATANQGSEATYESGFVIDKFPISRPNLTFSTLTVSNMSPEDSSIYLCSVGIGNTIYFGEGSWLTVV.